This T cell receptor beta chain was identified in a study of sequential checkpoint blockade in melanoma. Study-level information: First-line arms were nivolumab then ipilimumab, or the reverse, randomized 1:1.

The CDR3 contains 16 residues. CDR1 and CDR2 from the germline V gene are MNHEY and SVGAGI. Trimming removed 0 bases from V and 6 bases from J; junction bases left unmatched: 6. The protocol was immunoSEQ multiplex PCR, while the TCRdb copy is restricted to in-frame clones and leaves out a portion. The table has about 40,000 clones, 75% to 90% seen once. Noted treatment: randomized to nivolumab then ipilimumab (arm A) or the reverse (arm B). No patient had prior DNA-damaging chemotherapy. From thawed PBMCs, live CD3+CD8+ cells negative for CD19 and CD56 were sorted. The genes are TRBV6-5 and TRBJ2-3; TRBD2 matches 10 bases. The clonotype comes from a human donor with melanoma. The sample consisted of CD8+ T cells sorted from blood (inferred from file names), taken from a patient given nivolumab and ipilimumab in sequence. The CDR3, as DNA: TGTGCCAGCAGTTACTCGATGCTAGCGGGAGATGATACGCAGTATTTT. It is translated as CASSYSMLAGDDTQYF.